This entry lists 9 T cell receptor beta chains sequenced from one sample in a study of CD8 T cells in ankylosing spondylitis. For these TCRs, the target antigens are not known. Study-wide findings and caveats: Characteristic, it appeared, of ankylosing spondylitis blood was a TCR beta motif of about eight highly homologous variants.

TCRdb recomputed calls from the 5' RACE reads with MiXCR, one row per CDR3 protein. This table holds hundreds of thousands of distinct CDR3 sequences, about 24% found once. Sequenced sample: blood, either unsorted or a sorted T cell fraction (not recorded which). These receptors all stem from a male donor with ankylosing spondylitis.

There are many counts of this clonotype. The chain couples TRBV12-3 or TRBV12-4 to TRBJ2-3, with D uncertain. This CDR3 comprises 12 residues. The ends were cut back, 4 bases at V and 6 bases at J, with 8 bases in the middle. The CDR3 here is CASSSLPDTQYF. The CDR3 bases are TGTGCCAGCAGTTCCCTTCCCGATACGCAGTATTTT.

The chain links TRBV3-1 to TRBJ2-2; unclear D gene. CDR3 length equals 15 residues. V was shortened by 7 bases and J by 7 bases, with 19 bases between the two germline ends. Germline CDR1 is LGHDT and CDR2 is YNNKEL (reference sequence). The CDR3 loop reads CASTSTEVISGELFF. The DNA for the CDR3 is TGTGCCAGCACCTCAACAGAAGTCATCAGCGGGGAGCTGTTTTTT.

The CDR3 region has the DNA TGCGCCAGCAGCTCAAGGACAGGGCTGTGGAATGAGCAGTTCTTC. Amino acids: CASSSRTGLWNEQFF. V usage is TRBV5-1 and J usage is TRBJ2-1, with 8 bases matching TRBD1. V dropped 3 bases and J dropped 7; count of bases not matched to a gene: 9. Germline values: CDR1 SGHRS, CDR2 YFSETQ. The CDR3 length is 15 residues.

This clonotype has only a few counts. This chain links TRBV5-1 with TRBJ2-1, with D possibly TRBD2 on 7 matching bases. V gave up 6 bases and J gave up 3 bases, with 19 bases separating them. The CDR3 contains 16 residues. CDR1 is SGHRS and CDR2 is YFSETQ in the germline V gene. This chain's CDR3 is CASTRGAGRFYNEQFF. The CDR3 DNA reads TGCGCCAGCACCCGGGGGGCGGGCCGCTTCTACAATGAGCAGTTCTTC.

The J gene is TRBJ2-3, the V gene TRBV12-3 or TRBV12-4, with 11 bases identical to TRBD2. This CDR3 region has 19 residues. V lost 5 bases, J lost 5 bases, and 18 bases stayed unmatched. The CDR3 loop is CASSKGQGLAGGSGDTQYF. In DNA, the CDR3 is TGTGCCAGCAGTAAAGGACAGGGTCTAGCGGGAGGATCTGGAGATACGCAGTATTTT.

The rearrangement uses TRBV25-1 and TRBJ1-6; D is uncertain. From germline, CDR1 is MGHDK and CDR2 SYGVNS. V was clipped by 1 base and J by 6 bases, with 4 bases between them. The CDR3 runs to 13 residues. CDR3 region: CASSESLNSPLHF. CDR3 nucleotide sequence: TGTGCCAGCAGTGAATCTCTTAATTCACCCCTCCACTTT.

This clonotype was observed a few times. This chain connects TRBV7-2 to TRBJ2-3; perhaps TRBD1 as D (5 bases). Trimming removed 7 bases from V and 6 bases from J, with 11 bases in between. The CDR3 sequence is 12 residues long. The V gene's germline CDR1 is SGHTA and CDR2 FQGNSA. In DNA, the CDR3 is TGTGCCAGCACCCAGGGAAGGGATACGCAGTATTTT. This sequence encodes CASTQGRDTQYF. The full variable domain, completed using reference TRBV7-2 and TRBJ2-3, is GAGVSQSPSNKVTEKGKDVELRCDPISGHTALYWYRQSLGQGLEFLIYFQGNSAPDKSGLPSDRFSAERTGGSVSTLTIQRTQQEDSAVYLCASTQGRDTQYFGPGTRLTVL.

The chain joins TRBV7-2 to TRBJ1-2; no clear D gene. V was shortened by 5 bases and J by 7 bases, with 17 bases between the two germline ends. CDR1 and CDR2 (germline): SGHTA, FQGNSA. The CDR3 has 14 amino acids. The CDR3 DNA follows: TGTGCCAGCAGCAATTTTAGCCAGAGGAGTGGCTACACCTTC. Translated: CASSNFSQRSGYTF.

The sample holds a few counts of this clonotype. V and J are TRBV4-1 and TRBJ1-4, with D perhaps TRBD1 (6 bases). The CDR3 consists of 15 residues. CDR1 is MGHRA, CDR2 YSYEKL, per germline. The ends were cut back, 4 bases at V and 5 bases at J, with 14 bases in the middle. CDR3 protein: CASSPKGDTNEKLFF. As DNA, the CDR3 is TGCGCCAGCAGCCCCAAGGGGGACACGAATGAAAAACTGTTTTTT.